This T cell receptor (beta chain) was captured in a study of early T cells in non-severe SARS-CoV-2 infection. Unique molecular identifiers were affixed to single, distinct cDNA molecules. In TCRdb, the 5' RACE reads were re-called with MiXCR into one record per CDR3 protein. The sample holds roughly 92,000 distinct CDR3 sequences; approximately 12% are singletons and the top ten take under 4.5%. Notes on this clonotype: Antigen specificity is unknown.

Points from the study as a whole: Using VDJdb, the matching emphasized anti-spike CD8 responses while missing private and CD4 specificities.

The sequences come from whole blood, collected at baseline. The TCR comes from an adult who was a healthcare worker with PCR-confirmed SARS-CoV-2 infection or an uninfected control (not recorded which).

The CDR3 is CASSQRAASGRADAVEQFF. CDR3 nucleotide sequence: TGCGCCAGCAGCCAAAGGGCGGCTAGCGGGAGGGCCGACGCTGTTGAGCAGTTCTTC. V and J are TRBV5-1 and TRBJ2-1, with 12 bases lining up with TRBD2. In germline, CDR1 is SGHRS, CDR2 YFSETQ. V lost 4 bases and J lost 9; bases outside the gene matches: 20. This CDR3 has 19 amino acids.